This T cell receptor beta chain comes out of a study of cytomegalovirus exposure and HLA in healthy donors. Losses at the gene ends were 5 bases for V and 2 bases for J; bases not matched to a gene: 9. Looked up from germline, CDR1 is MNHEY and CDR2 is SMNVEV (reference sequence). The CDR3 loop spans 15 amino acids. General study findings and limits: A previous analysis found most TCR beta V segments productive roughly 87% or roughly 30% of the time.

A word on this clone: Antigen: not known.

Primers for the PCR totalled 60 Vbeta and 13 Jbeta. Here immunoSEQ multiplex PCR was the method, and the copy in TCRdb shows in-frame clones only, minus some. This table holds about 210,000 clones, 75% to 80% found once. The V and J genes are TRBV27 and TRBJ2-7, with 7 bases identical to TRBD1. Sample: PBMCs. The source of this sequence is a male donor in good health and CMV-seronegative. CDR3 sequence reads: CASSTTGQAPYEQYF. DNA of the CDR3: TGTGCCAGCAGTACTACCGGACAGGCCCCCTACGAGCAGTACTTC.